This entry concerns a single TCR beta chain. A single record per CDR3 protein comes from TCRdb applying MiXCR to the 5' RACE reads. The sample lists some 56,000 distinct CDR3 sequences, 10% to 13% seen once, with over 5% in the top ten. The data belong to a study of early T cells in non-severe SARS-CoV-2 infection. The V end was cut by 6 bases, the J end by 6 bases, with 21 bases between. This CDR3 comprises 16 residues. The clonotype comes from an adult who was a healthcare worker with PCR-confirmed SARS-CoV-2 infection or an uninfected control (not recorded which). The source material was whole blood. This chain joins TRBV12-3 or TRBV12-4 and TRBJ2-1; TRBD2 might be the D (7 bases). CDR3 loop: CASSPGGRASTNEQFF. The CDR3 bases are TGTGCCAGCAGCCCCGGGGGGCGGGCCTCTACCAATGAGCAGTTCTTC.